What follows is one TCR beta chain and its context. As yet, its antigen is unknown. Time point reported: week 35, safety follow-up. Vaccination comprised doses that each held 300 ug of mutant IDH1 20-mer peptide, plus topical imiquimod. This sample is part of a study of a mutant IDH1 vaccine in newly diagnosed glioma. CDR3 size: 15 residues. From germline, CDR1 is SGHRS and CDR2 YFSETQ. V was clipped by 4 bases and J by 0 bases, with 11 bases between them. Only in-frame clones appear in the TCRdb table, and some are missing; sequencing was by immunoSEQ multiplex PCR. The table has 35,000 to 55,000 clones, 65% to 90% seen once.

This clonotype was sampled from a woman in her thirties or forties with glioma. Some clones in this sample may be carry-over from other donors' samples. The sequenced sample was PBMCs, obtained from a glioma patient whose treatment included an IDH1 peptide vaccine. The chain employs TRBV5-1 and TRBJ1-3; no reliable D call. The CDR3 is CASSLITGSGNTIYF. CDR3 DNA sequence: TGCGCCAGCAGCCTCATTACGGGCTCTGGAAACACCATATATTTT.